A selection of T cell receptor beta chains follows, all from one sample in a study of T cell responses to AZD1222 COVID-19 vaccine. Method: immunoSEQ multiplex PCR; TCRdb's copy keeps in-frame clones and lacks some. Of 210,000 or so clones in the sample, 93% were seen once. The specimen was peripheral blood, collected on day 0 of MenACWY control vaccination. The receptor source for this set is an adult in good health. Both conserved end residues are trimmed from each CDR3.

SVPLGRTGHQPQH,TRBV29-1,13
SVPAPGNTIY,TRBV29-1,10
ASSLRQGADTEAF,TRBV5-1,13
ASSQEWELAGRNEQF,TRBV4-3,15
ASSVEVGNTEAF,TRBV9,12
ASSWGAGGPADTQY,TRBV6-5,14
ASGPPRYGYT,TRBV28,10
ASSAVAGGSYNEQF,TRBV9,14
ASCPGQGMLAF,TRBV18,11
ASSQDGQIYEQY,TRBV4-1,12
ASRFGGEANEKLF,TRBV4-2,13
ASSQENLAGATDTQY,TRBV3-1/TRBV3-2,15
ASSLEGLAFEQY,TRBV5-6,12
ASSLGHNTATNEKLF,TRBV5-1,15
ASSQGQVHNSPLH,TRBV3-1/TRBV3-2,13
ASTSSRTGAVFNYGYT,TRBV19,16
ASSLNLGERLF,TRBV28,11
ASSPDTGTNQPQH,TRBV18,13
ASSPPGFYGYT,TRBV6-2/TRBV6-3,11
AIRAGTGQDTEAF,TRBV10-3,13
ASSVGRDFTDTQY,TRBV19,13
ASSLPPPGTGEQY,TRBV5-1,13
ASSPRTASDVSPLH,TRBV7-9,14
ASNEGTDTQY,TRBV19,10
ASSQQGAGTEAF,TRBV3-1/TRBV3-2,12
ASSLSGRTDTQY,TRBV3-1/TRBV3-2,12
ASSSYRGNGGYT,TRBV28,12
ASSGGLNTEAF,TRBV2,11
ASSQVFPGWNEQF,TRBV4-3,13
ASSFWPDRDGLLSGANVLT,TRBV27,19
ASSPRPGTSGYNEQF,TRBV9,15
ASSIDQRGTYNEQF,TRBV19,14
ASSLRGDQPQH,TRBV27,11
ASSTGSSYNEQF,TRBV19,12
ASSLRGTGNTIY,TRBV7-2,12
ASISGGSLYGYT,TRBV28,12
ASSQGVGNQPQH,TRBV18,12
ASSLSGRATDTQY,TRBV5-1,13
ASSVPGTGLQNIQY,TRBV5-6,14